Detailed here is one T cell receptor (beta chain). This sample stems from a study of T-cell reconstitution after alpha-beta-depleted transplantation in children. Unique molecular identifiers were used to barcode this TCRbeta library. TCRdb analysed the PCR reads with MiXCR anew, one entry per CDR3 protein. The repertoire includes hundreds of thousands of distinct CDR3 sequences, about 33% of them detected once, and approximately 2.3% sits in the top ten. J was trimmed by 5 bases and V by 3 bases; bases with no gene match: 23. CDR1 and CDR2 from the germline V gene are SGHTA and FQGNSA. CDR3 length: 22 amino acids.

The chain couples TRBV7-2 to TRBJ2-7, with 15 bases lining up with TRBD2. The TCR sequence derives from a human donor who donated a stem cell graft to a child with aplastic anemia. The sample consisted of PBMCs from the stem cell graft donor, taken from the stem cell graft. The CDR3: CASSFHSHRSGTSGGPEDEQYF. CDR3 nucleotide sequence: TGTGCCAGCAGCTTCCATAGTCACCGATCGGGGACTAGCGGGGGGCCGGAAGACGAGCAGTACTTC.